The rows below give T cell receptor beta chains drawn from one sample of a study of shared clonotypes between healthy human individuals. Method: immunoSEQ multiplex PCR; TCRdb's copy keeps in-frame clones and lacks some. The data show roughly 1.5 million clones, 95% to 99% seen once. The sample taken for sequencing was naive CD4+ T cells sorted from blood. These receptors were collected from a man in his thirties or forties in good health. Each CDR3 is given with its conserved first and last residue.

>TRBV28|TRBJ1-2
CASSSYSGRGYTF
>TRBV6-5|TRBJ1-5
CASSKDNSNQPQHF
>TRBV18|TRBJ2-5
CASSPPPGRFQETQYF
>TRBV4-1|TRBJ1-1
CASSQVRGQEEVFF
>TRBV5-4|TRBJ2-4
CASTYERQQYF
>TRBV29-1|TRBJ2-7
CSVGPRLSSYEQYF
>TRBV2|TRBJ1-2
CASSEVQGGNGYTF
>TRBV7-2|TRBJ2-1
CASSLAGGVRNEQFF
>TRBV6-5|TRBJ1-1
CASSPKQVMNTEAFF
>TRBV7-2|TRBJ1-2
CASSRGLVYGYTF
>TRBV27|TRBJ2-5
CASGSSGQGQETQYF
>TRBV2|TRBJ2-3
CASSGWRASTDTQYF
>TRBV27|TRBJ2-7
CASSSDRVGYEQYF
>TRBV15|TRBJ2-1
CATSRIRELNEQFF